Sequencing of this TCR beta chain was carried out in a study of cytomegalovirus exposure and HLA in healthy donors. General study points: The study listed some 160 cytomegalovirus-associated TCR beta chains. Usually a TCR sequence was rare, but some public TCRs were found in many donors.

The CDR3 consists of 15 residues. The V gene end was trimmed by 6 bases and the J gene end by 0 bases; junction bases not matched to a gene: 4. The germline V gene encodes CDR1 MRHNA and CDR2 SNTAGT. Libraries were prepared by immunoSEQ multiplex PCR; TCRdb keeps only in-frame clonotypes and omits some of them. The sample lists about 280,000 clones, roughly 85% occurring once. In regard to this clone: Its antigen is currently unknown.

Donors came from a validation cohort of about 110 subjects, distinct from the first 666-subject cohort. The specimen sequenced was PBMCs. This TCR was sampled from a young woman in good health and CMV-seronegative. V is TRBV6-4 and J is TRBJ1-2, with 10 bases lining up with TRBD1. The CDR3 sequence is CASRRGQGTNYGYTF. CDR3 DNA sequence: TGTGCCAGCAGACGGGGACAGGGGACTAACTATGGCTACACCTTC.